This T cell receptor (beta chain) was recovered during a study of vaccination and CD4 T cells after COVID-19 (dated by TCRdb to between 2021 and 2024). Study-level background: Every convalescent patient had a positive nasal swab PCR test for SARS-CoV-2, with mild disease in several patients and severe disease in one. Six males and four females were included in the convalescent cohort, with two Hispanic individuals, seven Caucasians, two Asians and one multiracial person represented. Participants got two doses of the Pfizer-BioNTech BNT162b2 vaccine (n=8) or two doses of the Moderna mRNA-1273 vaccine (n=2). Post-COVID blood samples were collected from convalescent patients a median of around 100 days after diagnosis, with a range of about 30 to 161 days. Post-vaccine blood samples were collected a median of approximately eleven weeks after the second vaccine dose, ranging from about 13 to 250 days. Culture stimuli were overlapping spike peptide pools from SARS-CoV-2 and from the common cold coronaviruses HCoV-NL63, HCoV-OC43 and HCoV-229E. In control cultures, a CEFX viral epitope pool was used as positive control, an HIV-1 Nef peptide pool was used as negative control, or no peptide was added. In 10 COVID-19 convalescent patients and a handful of infection-naive healthy vaccine recipients, researchers compared the spike-specific CD4+ TCR repertoire from before mRNA vaccination with the repertoire from after.

The study at large found these results: Among the post-vaccine SARS-CoV-2-reactive clones in convalescent patients, a median around 86% showed up only after vaccination, which suggests vaccine-specific priming. Nearly all vaccine-specific clones in convalescent patients (304 of 307) were mono-reactive for SARS-CoV-2 spike rather than cross-reactive with common cold coronaviruses. Although the median number of SARS-CoV-2-reactive clonotypes went up from fewer than 25 after infection to roughly 40 after vaccination, the increase was not significant. Only a relatively small number of convalescent patients were included in the study, and early timepoints following natural infection were not analyzed.

Based on its abundance in the sample, this clonotype is medium-sized (0.01 to 0.1%). Its recognized antigen is unknown. The sample holds no much larger clone one base away, and base qualities are not on file. The library relied on PCR. DNA from cultured CD4+ T cells underwent TCR sequencing with the Oncomine TCR Beta short-read assay at the Johns Hopkins FTIC core. Genomic DNA was extracted from the cultured CD4+ T cells with the QIAamp micro DNA kit. Oncomine TCR Beta libraries from cultured CD4+ T cells were pooled with unique dual indexes and sequenced on an Illumina iSeq 100. On the authors' methods: Non-productive sequences were removed, and CDR3s that did not start with C, did not end with F or W, or were shorter than 7 amino acids were discarded. Antigen-specific clonotypes were identified with the MANAFEST web application by comparing peptide-stimulated wells with reference and other culture wells. Positive clones required FDR below 0.05, an odds ratio above 5, and productive frequency above 0.1% in at least two of three replicate wells. Cross-reactive clonotypes were defined as significantly expanded in both SARS-CoV-2 spike wells and at least one common cold coronavirus spike condition. Using R version 3.6.1, CDR3 homology was evaluated through Levenshtein distances (stringdist) along with unrooted phylogenetic trees (ape). In TCRdb, the public reads were trimmed at Q25 with fastp and aligned with MiXCR, with productive beta chains retained. Every entry covers one CDR3 protein and lists the most common genes and DNA from its rows. In this record, the V and J calls reflect TCRdb's handling and not the investigators' own analysis. This sample is represented by thousands of distinct CDR3 sequences; 25% to 30% of them were singletons. The top ten clonotypes cover 30% of the sample.

The CDR3 starts with the cysteine, ends with the phenylalanine, and has 15 residues. Only the CDR3 part of the read is kept: 45 bases, read in frame from the first base. V and J are trimmed by 2 bases and 0 bases, and the gene matches miss 2 bases of the junction. In the germline V gene, CDR1 corresponds to ENHRY and CDR2 to SYGVKD. The treatment or condition label, read with the paper, signifies: roughly 10-day PBMC culture with coronavirus spike peptide pools or control peptides (ViraFEST assay). To expand antigen-specific T cells with peptide pools and then pick out the expanded clonotypes through TCR sequencing, the study relied on the ViraFEST assay. The positive SARS-CoV-2 PCR tests of the convalescent patients were dated from March to December 2020, before the Alpha, Beta and Delta variants emerged in the United States. PBMCs were cultured at fewer than 2.5 million per well in IMDM supplemented with around 5.5% human AB serum and 9.5 to 10 IU/ml IL-2, with approximately 9.2 ug/ml peptide pools added. Half of the culture medium was replaced with fresh IL-2-containing medium on days 3 and 7. CD4+ T cells were isolated after roughly nine days of culture through negative selection using the EasySep CD4+ T cell isolation kit. Ficoll-Paque Plus gradient centrifugation was used to isolate PBMCs from whole blood, and the isolated PBMCs were then either used fresh or cryopreserved at -140C. Each culture condition was generally run in triplicate wells.

Recombination connected TRBV10-3 to TRBJ2-3; 7 central nucleotides agree with TRBD2. Sequencing was performed on CD4+ T cells from blood, cultured in vitro, taken after SARS-CoV-2 vaccination. This clonotype originated in a human donor who had recovered from COVID-19. Here the CDR3 is given as CAISESGASTDTQYF. The sequenced DNA is TGTGCCATCAGTGAGAGCGGGGCTAGCACAGATACGCAGTATTTT.